This TCR beta chain was sequenced during a study of regulatory T cells in long-lasting Graves disease. Study results and caveats: Persistent Graves' patients showed a TCR diversity that was lower than that of newly diagnosed ones.

Ten or more counts support this clonotype. The antigen is undetermined. Time point of the sample: newly diagnosed GD, antithyroid drugs for less than 3 months. Isolated PBMC RNA provided the starting material for the TCR library. The authors built TCR beta libraries using iRepertoire HTBI primers and Arm-PCR of CDR3 regions. TCRdb analysed the multiplex PCR reads with MiXCR anew, one entry per CDR3 protein. The top ten hold roughly 12% of the sample, which has about 220,000 distinct CDR3 sequences, roughly 19% seen once. CDR1 is LGHDT and CDR2 is YNNKEL in the germline V gene (reference sequence). This CDR3 comprises 16 residues. The V and J ends lost 4 bases and 4 bases, in that order; junction bases with no gene match: 7. The same sample was also used in a study of T cells in Graves' hyperthyroidism and ophthalmopathy.

Material: peripheral blood mononuclear cells (PBMCs), obtained at new diagnosis, from a patient treated with antithyroid drugs. The chain employs TRBV3-1 and TRBJ2-2; 9 nucleotides align to TRBD2. The sequence came from a woman aged 30 to 39 with Graves disease. The CDR3 protein is CASSPWTSASTGELFF. The CDR3 nucleotides are TGTGCCAGCAGCCCGTGGACTAGCGCGAGCACCGGGGAGCTGTTTTTT.